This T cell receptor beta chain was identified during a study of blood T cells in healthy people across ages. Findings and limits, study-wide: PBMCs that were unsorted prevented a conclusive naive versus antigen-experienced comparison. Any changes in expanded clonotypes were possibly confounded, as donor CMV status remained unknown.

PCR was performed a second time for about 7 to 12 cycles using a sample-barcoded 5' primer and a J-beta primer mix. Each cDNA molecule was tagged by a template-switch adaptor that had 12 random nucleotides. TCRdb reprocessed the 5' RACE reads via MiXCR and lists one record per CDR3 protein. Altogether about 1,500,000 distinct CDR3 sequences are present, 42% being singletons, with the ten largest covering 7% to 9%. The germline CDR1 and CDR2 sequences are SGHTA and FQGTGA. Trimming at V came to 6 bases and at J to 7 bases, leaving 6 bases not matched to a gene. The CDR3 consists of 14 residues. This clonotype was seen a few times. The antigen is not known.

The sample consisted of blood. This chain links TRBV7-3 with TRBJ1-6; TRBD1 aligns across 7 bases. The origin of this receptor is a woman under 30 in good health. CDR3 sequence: CASRPGQRNSPLHF. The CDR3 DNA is TGTGCCAGCAGACCGGGACAGAGGAATTCACCCCTCCACTTT.